This TCR beta chain was sequenced during a study of blood T cell repertoires in COVID-19. About the research overall: The analysed material was cDNA or gDNA that came from T cells, B-cell-depleted T cells, or PBMCs.

J gave up 7 bases and V 5 bases, and 18 bases lay outside the gene matches. CDR1 is SGHTA, CDR2 FQGNSA, per germline. This CDR3 comprises 18 residues. Participants reported their clinical history, and cohort assignment relied on those reports. Shortly before study entry, within 2 weeks, exposed participants had met a COVID-19 case. This clone was detected a few times. How the authors handled the data: Reference gene primer amplification gave estimated nucleated cell counts. Generated by immunoSEQ multiplex PCR, the TCRdb table keeps only in-frame clones and is missing some. Clone size and V and J calls were adopted from that table, with D and trimming inferred from the DNA. This sample has 140,000 to 150,000 clones; 84% occur once, and the top ten carry around 5.4%.

Sequenced: PBMCs or T cells enriched from blood (not recorded which). The TCR sequence derives from a woman in her forties or fifties who had been exposed to COVID-19. The chain couples TRBV7-2 to TRBJ2-1; 9 bases agree with TRBD2. CDR3 DNA: TGTGCCAGCAGCCACCTCCGGGGGCGCGGGAGGGCCTTGAATGAGCAGTTCTTC. Its translation is CASSHLRGRGRALNEQFF.